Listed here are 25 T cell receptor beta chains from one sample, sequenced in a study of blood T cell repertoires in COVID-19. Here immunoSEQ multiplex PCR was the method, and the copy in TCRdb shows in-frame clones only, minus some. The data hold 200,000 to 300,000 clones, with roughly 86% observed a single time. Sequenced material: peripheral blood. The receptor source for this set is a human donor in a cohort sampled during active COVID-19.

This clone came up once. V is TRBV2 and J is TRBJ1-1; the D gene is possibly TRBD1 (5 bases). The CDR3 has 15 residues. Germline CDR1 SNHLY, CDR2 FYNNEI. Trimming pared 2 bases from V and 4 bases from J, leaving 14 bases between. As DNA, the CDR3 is TGTGCCAGCAGTGAAAGGGGCATAGGACCCACTGAAGCTTTCTTT. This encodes CASSERGIGPTEAFF.

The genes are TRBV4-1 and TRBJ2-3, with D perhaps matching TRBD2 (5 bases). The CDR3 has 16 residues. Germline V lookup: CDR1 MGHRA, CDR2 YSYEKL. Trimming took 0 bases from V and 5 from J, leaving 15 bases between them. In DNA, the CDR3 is TGCGCCAGCAGCCAAGAAAGCGGAGTCGGAAGAGATACGCAGTATTTT. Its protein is CASSQESGVGRDTQYF.

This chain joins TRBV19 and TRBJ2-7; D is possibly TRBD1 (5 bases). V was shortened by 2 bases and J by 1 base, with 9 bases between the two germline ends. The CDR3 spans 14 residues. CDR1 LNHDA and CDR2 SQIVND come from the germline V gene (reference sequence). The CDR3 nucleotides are TGTGCCAGTAGTATACAGGGTAGGTCCTACGAGCAGTACTTC. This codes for CASSIQGRSYEQYF.

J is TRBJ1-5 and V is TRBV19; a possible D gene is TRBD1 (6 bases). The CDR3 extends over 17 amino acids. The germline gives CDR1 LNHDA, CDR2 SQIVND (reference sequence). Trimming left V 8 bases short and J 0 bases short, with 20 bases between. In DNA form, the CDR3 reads TGTGCCAGTTTGGGGGTAAAACAGGGCGTTAGCAATCAGCCCCAGCATTTT. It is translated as CASLGVKQGVSNQPQHF.

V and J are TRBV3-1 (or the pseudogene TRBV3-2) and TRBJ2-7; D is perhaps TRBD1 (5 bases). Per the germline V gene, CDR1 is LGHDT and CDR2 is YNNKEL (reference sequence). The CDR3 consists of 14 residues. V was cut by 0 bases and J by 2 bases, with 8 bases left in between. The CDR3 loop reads CASSQDRVPYEQYF. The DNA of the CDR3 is TGTGCCAGCAGCCAAGACAGGGTCCCCTACGAGCAGTACTTC.

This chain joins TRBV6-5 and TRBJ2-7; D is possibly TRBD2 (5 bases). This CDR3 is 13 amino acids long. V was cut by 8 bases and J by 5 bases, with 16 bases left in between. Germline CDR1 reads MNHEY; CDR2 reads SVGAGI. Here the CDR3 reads CASGGYLGNEQYF. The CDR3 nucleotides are TGTGCCAGCGGCGGGTATCTCGGGAACGAGCAGTACTTC.

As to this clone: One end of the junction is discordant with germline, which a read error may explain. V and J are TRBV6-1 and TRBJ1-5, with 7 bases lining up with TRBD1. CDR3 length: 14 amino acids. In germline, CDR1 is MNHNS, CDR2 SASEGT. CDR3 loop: CASSEGAGGRLQHF. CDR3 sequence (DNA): TGTGCCAGCAGCGAAGGCGCAGGGGGTCGACTCCAGCATTTT.

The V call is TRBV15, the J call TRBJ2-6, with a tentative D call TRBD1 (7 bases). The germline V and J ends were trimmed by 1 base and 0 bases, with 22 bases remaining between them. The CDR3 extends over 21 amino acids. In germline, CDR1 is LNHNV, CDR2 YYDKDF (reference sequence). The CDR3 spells CATSRATFAGQSFSGANVLTF. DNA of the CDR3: TGTGCCACCAGCAGAGCGACCTTTGCGGGACAGAGCTTCTCTGGGGCCAACGTCCTGACTTTC.

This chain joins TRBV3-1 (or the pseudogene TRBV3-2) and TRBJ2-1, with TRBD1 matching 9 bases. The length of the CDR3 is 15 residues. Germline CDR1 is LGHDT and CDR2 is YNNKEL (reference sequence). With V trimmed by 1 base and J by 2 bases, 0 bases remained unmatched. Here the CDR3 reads CASSQGQGAYNEQFF. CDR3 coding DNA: TGTGCCAGCAGCCAAGGACAGGGGGCCTACAATGAGCAGTTCTTC.

The CDR3 nucleotides read TGTGCCAGCAGTTACTCAGGAGGGGGCGGCCAGCCCCAGCATTTT. Its protein product is CASSYSGGGGQPQHF. The V and J genes are TRBV6-5 and TRBJ1-5; 7 bases fit TRBD1. This CDR3 has 15 amino acids. V lost 0 bases and J lost 7; bases outside the gene matches: 6. Germline values: CDR1 MNHEY, CDR2 SVGAGI.

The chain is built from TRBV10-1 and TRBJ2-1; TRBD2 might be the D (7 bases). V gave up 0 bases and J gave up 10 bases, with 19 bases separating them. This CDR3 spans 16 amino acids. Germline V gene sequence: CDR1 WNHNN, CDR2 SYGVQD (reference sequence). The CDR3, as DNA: TGCGCCAGCAGTGAGTCGACGGAGGGGGGGCGATGGGAGCAGTTCTTC. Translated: CASSESTEGGRWEQFF.

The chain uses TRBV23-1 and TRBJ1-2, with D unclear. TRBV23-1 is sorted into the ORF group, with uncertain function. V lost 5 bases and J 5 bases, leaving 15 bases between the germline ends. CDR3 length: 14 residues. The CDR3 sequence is CASSELGPYYGYTF. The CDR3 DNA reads TGCGCCAGCAGTGAACTCGGTCCTTATTATGGCTACACCTTC.

The CDR3 bases are TGTGCCAGCAGTACCCGACAGGGTCCGCATGAGCAGTTCTTC. Translated: CASSTRQGPHEQFF. V is TRBV6-5 and J is TRBJ2-1; 7 bases map to TRBD1. Germline V gene sequence: CDR1 MNHEY, CDR2 SVGAGI. This CDR3 is 14 amino acids long. The ends lost 5 bases at V and 8 bases at J; junction bases unmatched: 9.

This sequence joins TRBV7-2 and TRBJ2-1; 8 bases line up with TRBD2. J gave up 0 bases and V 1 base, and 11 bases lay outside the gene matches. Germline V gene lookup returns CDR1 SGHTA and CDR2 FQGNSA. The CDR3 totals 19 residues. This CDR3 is CASSLVVQPRGGSYNEQFF. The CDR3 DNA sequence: TGTGCCAGCAGCTTAGTGGTCCAGCCCCGGGGGGGCTCCTACAATGAGCAGTTCTTC.

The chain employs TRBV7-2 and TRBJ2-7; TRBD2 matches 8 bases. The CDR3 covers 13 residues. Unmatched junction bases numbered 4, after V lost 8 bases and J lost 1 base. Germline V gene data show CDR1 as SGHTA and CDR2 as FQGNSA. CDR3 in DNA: TGTGCCAGCGGCGGGGGGTCATCCTACGAGCAGTACTTC. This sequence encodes CASGGGSSYEQYF.

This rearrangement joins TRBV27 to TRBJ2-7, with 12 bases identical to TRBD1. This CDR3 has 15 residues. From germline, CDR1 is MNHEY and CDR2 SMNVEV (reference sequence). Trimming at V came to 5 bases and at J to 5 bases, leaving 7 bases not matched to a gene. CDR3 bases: TGTGCCAGCAGTGCCGGGACAGGGGGCTTTCACGAGCAGTACTTC. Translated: CASSAGTGGFHEQYF.

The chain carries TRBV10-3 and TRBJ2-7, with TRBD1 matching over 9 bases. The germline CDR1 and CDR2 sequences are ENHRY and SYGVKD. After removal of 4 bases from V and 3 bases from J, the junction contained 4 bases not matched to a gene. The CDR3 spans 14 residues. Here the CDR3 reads CAISAGTGNYEQYF. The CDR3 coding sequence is TGTGCCATCAGTGCAGGGACAGGGAACTACGAGCAGTACTTC.

The CDR3 nucleotides read TGTGCCAGCAGCTCGTGGACAGGGCGAAATCAGCCCCAGCATTTT. Translating gives CASSSWTGRNQPQHF. The J gene is TRBJ1-5, the V gene TRBV7-2; 8 nucleotides agree with TRBD1. In germline, CDR1 is SGHTA, CDR2 FQGNSA. With V trimmed by 4 bases and J by 4 bases, 6 bases remained unmatched. The CDR3 length is 15 residues.

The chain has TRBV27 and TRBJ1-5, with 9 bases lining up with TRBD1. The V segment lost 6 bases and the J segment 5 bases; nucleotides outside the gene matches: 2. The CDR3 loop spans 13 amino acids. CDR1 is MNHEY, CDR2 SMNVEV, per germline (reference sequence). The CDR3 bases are TGTGCCAGCAGCCGGACAGGGGATCAGCCCCAGCATTTT. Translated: CASSRTGDQPQHF.

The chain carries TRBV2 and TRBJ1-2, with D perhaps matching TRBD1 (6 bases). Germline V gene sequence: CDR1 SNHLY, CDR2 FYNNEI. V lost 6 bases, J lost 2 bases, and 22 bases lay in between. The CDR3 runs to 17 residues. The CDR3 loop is CASRQGDTKMGNYGYTF. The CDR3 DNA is TGTGCCAGCAGGCAAGGGGACACAAAAATGGGGAACTATGGCTACACCTTC.

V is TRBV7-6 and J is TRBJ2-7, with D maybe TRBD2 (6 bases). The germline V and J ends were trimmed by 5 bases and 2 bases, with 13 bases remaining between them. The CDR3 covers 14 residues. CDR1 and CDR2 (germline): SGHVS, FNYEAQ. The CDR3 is CASSPGTSPYEQYF. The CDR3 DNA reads TGTGCCAGCAGCCCCGGGACTTCTCCCTACGAGCAGTACTTC. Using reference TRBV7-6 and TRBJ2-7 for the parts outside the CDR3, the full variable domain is GAGVSQSPRYKVTKRGQDVALRCDPISGHVSLYWYRQALGQGPEFLTYFNYEAQQDKSGLPNDRFSAERPEGSISTLTIQRTEQRDSAMYRCASSPGTSPYEQYFGPGTRLTVT.

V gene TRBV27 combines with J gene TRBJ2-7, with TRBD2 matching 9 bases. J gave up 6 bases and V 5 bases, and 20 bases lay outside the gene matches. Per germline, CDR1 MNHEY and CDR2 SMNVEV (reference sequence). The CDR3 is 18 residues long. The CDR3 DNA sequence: TGTGCCAGCAGTGGCCTTAGGCCTAGCGGGGTCCCACAACCCGAGCAGTACTTC. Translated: CASSGLRPSGVPQPEQYF.

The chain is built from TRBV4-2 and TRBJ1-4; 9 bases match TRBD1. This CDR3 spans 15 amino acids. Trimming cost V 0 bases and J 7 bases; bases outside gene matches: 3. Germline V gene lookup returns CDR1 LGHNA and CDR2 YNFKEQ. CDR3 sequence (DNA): TGTGCCAGCAGCCAAGAGGACAGGGGTGGTGAAAAACTGTTTTTT. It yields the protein CASSQEDRGGEKLFF.

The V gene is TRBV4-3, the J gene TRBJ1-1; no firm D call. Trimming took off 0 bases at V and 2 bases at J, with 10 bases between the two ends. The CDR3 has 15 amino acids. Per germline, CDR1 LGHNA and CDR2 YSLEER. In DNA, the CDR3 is TGCGCCAGCAGCCAAGATGCGAGGGCAAACACTGAAGCTTTCTTT. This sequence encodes CASSQDARANTEAFF.

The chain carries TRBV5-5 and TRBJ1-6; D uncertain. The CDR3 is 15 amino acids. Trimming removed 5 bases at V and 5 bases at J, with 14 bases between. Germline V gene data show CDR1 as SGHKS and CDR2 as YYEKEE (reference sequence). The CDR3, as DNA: TGTGCCAGCAGGTCTGGTACAATCCATAATTCACCCCTCCACTTT. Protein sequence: CASRSGTIHNSPLHF. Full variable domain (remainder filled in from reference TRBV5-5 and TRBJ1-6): DAGVTQSPTHLIKTRGQQVTLRCSPISGHKSVSWYQQVLGQGPQFIFQYYEKEERGRGNFPDRFSARQFPNYSSELNVNALLLGDSALYLCASRSGTIHNSPLHFGNGTRLTVT.